The 20 T cell receptor beta chains below come from one sample, sequenced in a study of blood T cells in healthy people across ages. Through a sample-barcoded 5' primer and a J-beta primer mix, a second PCR was run for roughly 6 to 11 cycles. Using its own MiXCR run on the 5' RACE reads, TCRdb lists one record per CDR3 protein. The table records 1.5 million to 2 million distinct CDR3 sequences, approximately 40% of them present only once. The sample comprised blood. The receptors were gathered from a human donor in good health.

The chain is built from TRBV12-3 or TRBV12-4 and TRBJ1-2; tentatively, D is TRBD1 (5 bases). With 2 bases removed from V and 7 bases from J, the gap between germline ends came to 11 bases. The CDR3 extends over 13 amino acids. DNA of the CDR3: TGTGCCAGCAGTTTAACGACGGGGGTTGGCTACACCTTC. Translating it yields CASSLTTGVGYTF.

The chain combines TRBV4-2 with TRBJ2-3; D not resolved. The length of the CDR3 is 15 residues. Trimming removed 0 bases from V and 6 bases from J, with 13 bases in between. The germline gives CDR1 LGHNA, CDR2 YNFKEQ. The DNA for the CDR3 is TGTGCCAGCAGCCAAGATTCTCGTAGAGTGGATACGCAGTATTTT. This codes for CASSQDSRRVDTQYF.

J is TRBJ1-1 and V is TRBV7-2; D not certain. CDR1 and CDR2 from the germline V gene are SGHTA and FQGNSA. Trimming stripped 0 bases from V and 2 bases from J, with 19 bases between. The CDR3 has 18 residues. The CDR3 sequence is CASSLARWQDSYNTEAFF. The CDR3 coding sequence is TGTGCCAGCAGCTTAGCGCGGTGGCAGGATTCTTATAACACTGAAGCTTTCTTT.

The gene calls are TRBV3-1 and TRBJ1-2, with 8 bases matching TRBD1. The CDR3 loop spans 14 amino acids. Per germline, CDR1 LGHDT and CDR2 YNNKEL (reference sequence). Trimming cost V 4 bases and J 8 bases; bases outside gene matches: 9. The CDR3 is CASSLAQGAQGYTF. The CDR3 region has the DNA TGTGCCAGCAGCCTTGCTCAGGGGGCACAAGGCTACACCTTC.

In regard to this clonotype: An end of the junction does not agree with germline; a read error may underlie this. V and J are TRBV28 and TRBJ1-2; D not certain. From germline, CDR1 is MDHEN and CDR2 SYDVKM. CDR3 length equals 12 residues. This CDR3 is CPSSLGIHGYTF. The CDR3 nucleotides read TGTCCCAGCAGTCTTGGCATACATGGCTACACCTTC.

This clonotype was picked up a small number of times. The genes are TRBV10-3 and TRBJ1-6; D call uncertain. The CDR3 has 13 amino acids. V lost 2 bases and J lost 8, with 7 bases in between. Germline V gene lookup returns CDR1 ENHRY and CDR2 SYGVKD. CDR3 residues: CAISEDQDSPLHF. Here the CDR3 DNA reads TGTGCCATCAGTGAGGACCAAGATTCACCCCTCCACTTT.

Note on this clonotype: At one end, the junction sequence differs from germline, possibly due to a read error. The genes are TRBV6-1 and TRBJ2-1, with D uncertain. Germline CDR1 is MNHNS and CDR2 is SASEGT. CDR3 length: 14 amino acids. The CDR3 region has the DNA TGTGCCAGCACGTACGAGAGCTCCTACAATGGGCAGTTCTTC. This gives the protein CASTYESSYNGQFF.

The CDR3 here is CSVVGDRPYNEQFF. The CDR3 DNA follows: TGCAGCGTTGTGGGGGACAGGCCATACAATGAGCAGTTCTTC. This chain links TRBV29-1 with TRBJ2-1; TRBD1 aligns across 8 bases. Germline-derived CDR1 and CDR2 are SQVTM and ANQGSEA. The CDR3 spans 14 residues. V dropped 4 bases and J dropped 4; count of bases not matched to a gene: 6.

This clonotype was seen a single time. The rearrangement links TRBV20-1 to TRBJ1-1; D is uncertain. V dropped 1 base and J dropped 4 bases, with 10 bases sitting between them. The CDR3 runs 13 residues. CDR1 and CDR2 from the germline V gene are DFQATT and SNEGSKA (reference sequence). CDR3 residues: CSARVRRATEAFF. The CDR3, as DNA: TGCAGTGCTAGAGTTCGAAGGGCCACTGAAGCTTTCTTT.

About this clonotype itself: Compared with germline, one end of the junction differs, possibly owing to a read error. The genes are TRBV9 and TRBJ2-4; TRBD2 might be the D (5 bases). The CDR3 is 14 amino acids. Per germline, CDR1 SGDLS and CDR2 YYNGEE. CDR3 sequence: CASSVASLTGIQHF. CDR3 in DNA: TGTGCCAGCAGCGTAGCTAGCCTGACCGGCATTCAGCACTTC.

This clonotype was observed a few times. This chain uses TRBV11-3 with TRBJ2-1, with a weak D call TRBD1 (6 bases). This CDR3 comprises 14 residues. In germline, CDR1 is SGHNT, CDR2 YENEEA. Trimming removed 3 bases from V and 4 bases from J, with 10 bases in between. CDR3 in DNA: TGTGCCAGCAGCTTGGACAGATCGTACAATGAGCAGTTCTTC. Encoded protein: CASSLDRSYNEQFF.

Points on this clonotype: This may be a read error: a much more frequent sequence differs by one nucleotide. The V call is TRBV2, the J call TRBJ1-5; D not resolved. In germline, CDR1 is SNHLY, CDR2 FYNNEI. This CDR3 region has 13 residues. V was clipped by 7 bases and J by 4 bases, with 11 bases between them. The chain's CDR3 is CASNWGLNQPQHF. The CDR3 coding sequence is TGTGCCAGCAATTGGGGTCTGAATCAGCCCCAGCATTTT. Filled out from reference TRBV2 and TRBJ1-5, the complete variable domain reads EPEVTQTPSHQVTQMGQEVILRCVPISNHLYFYWYRQILGQKVEFLVSFYNNEISEKSEIFDDQFSVERPDGSNFTLKIRSTKLEDSAMYFCASNWGLNQPQHFGDGTRLSIL.

J is TRBJ1-1 and V is TRBV28, with 8 positions matching TRBD1. This CDR3 contains 13 residues. Germline lookup yields CDR1 MDHEN and CDR2 SYDVKM. The CDR3 sequence: CLTGGAANTEAFF. CDR3 in DNA: TGTCTCACAGGGGGTGCCGCGAACACTGAAGCTTTCTTT.

V gene TRBV29-1 combines with J gene TRBJ2-5, with TRBD1 matching over 9 bases. CDR1 and CDR2 (germline): SQVTM, ANQGSEA. This CDR3 is 13 amino acids long. V was pared by 6 bases and J by 5 bases, with 7 bases of the junction left unmatched. Here the CDR3 reads CSVGQGQRETQYF. The CDR3 DNA reads TGCAGCGTGGGACAGGGACAACGGGAGACCCAGTACTTC.

The chain carries TRBV12-3 or TRBV12-4 and TRBJ2-3, with D unresolved. There are 14 residues in the CDR3. Between the trimmed V and J ends, which lost 4 bases and 10 bases, there was a span of 18 bases. CDR3 residues: CASSSRNGLRAQYF. DNA of the CDR3: TGTGCCAGCAGTTCCCGAAACGGGCTTCGGGCGCAGTATTTT.

This chain connects TRBV15 to TRBJ1-5; no definite D call. V lost 9 bases to trimming and J lost 7 bases, with 16 bases between them. CDR1 is LNHNV and CDR2 is YYDKDF in the germline V gene (reference sequence). This CDR3 is 13 amino acids long. The CDR3 bases are TGTGCCACGAACATCTCCCCGGGACAGCCCCAGCATTTT. Its translation is CATNISPGQPQHF.

The gene calls are TRBV12-3 or TRBV12-4 and TRBJ2-3; TRBD2 might be the D (7 bases). V dropped 6 bases and J dropped 2 bases, with 24 bases sitting between them. CDR3 length: 18 residues. The CDR3 protein is CASSFSGSAGANTDTQYF. For the CDR3, the DNA is TGTGCCAGCAGCTTCAGTGGGTCGGCGGGGGCCAACACAGATACGCAGTATTTT.

This clonotype was counted between two and nine times. The rearrangement joins TRBV7-3 to TRBJ2-7; tentatively, D is TRBD1 or TRBD2 (5 bases each). V was shortened by 0 bases and J by 9 bases, with 15 bases between the two germline ends. Germline assignment: CDR1 SGHTA and CDR2 FQGTGA. This CDR3 is 14 amino acids long. The chain's CDR3 is CASSLTVVGGVQYF. CDR3 nucleotide sequence: TGTGCCAGCAGCTTAACGGTGGTTGGGGGAGTGCAGTACTTC.

This sequence joins TRBV28 and TRBJ2-5, with D hard to call. With 2 bases removed from V and 4 bases from J, the gap between germline ends came to 11 bases. There are 14 residues in the CDR3. CDR1 MDHEN and CDR2 SYDVKM come from the germline V gene. This CDR3 is CASSLEARGETQYF. The CDR3 DNA is TGTGCCAGCAGTTTAGAAGCGAGAGGAGAGACCCAGTACTTC.

The J gene is TRBJ1-2, the V gene TRBV7-2, with 7 positions matching TRBD1. The CDR3 runs 16 residues. V shed 4 bases, J shed 8 bases, and the junction held 16 bases outside the gene matches. Germline V gene data show CDR1 as SGHTA and CDR2 as FQGNSA. The DNA of the CDR3 is TGTGCCAGCAGCTCACGACCCGAGACAGGGCTGTTCGGCTACACCTTC. Encoded protein: CASSSRPETGLFGYTF.